This T cell receptor (beta chain) originates from a study of cytomegalovirus exposure and HLA in healthy donors. PCR was performed using 60 Vbeta and 13 Jbeta primers. TCRdb's table, derived via immunoSEQ multiplex PCR, lists solely in-frame clones and lacks some. This table has about 140,000 clones, 80% appearing once. Study findings and constraints: Among the most significant clusters, several appeared linked to common viral pathogens in a later analysis. Prior analysis indicated that the majority of TCR beta V segments exhibited productivity approximately 87% or approximately 30% of the time.

In the case of this clone: Its antigen is currently unknown.

Sequencing was carried out using PBMCs. The TCR comes from a woman aged 40 to 50 in good health and CMV-seronegative.

CDR3 region: CASSLFGGVRTDTQYF. The CDR3 nucleotides read TGTGCCAGCAGTTTATTCGGCGGGGTCCGCACAGATACGCAGTATTTT. This chain uses TRBV27 with TRBJ2-3, with a possible D match to TRBD2 (6 bases). This CDR3 is 16 amino acids long. V gave up 1 base and J gave up 1 base, with 12 bases separating them. Germline CDR1 reads MNHEY; CDR2 reads SMNVEV (reference sequence).